This T cell receptor (beta chain) is drawn from a study of shared clonotypes between healthy human individuals. The study, taken as a whole, reports: Naive subsets generally exceeded memory subsets in estimated richness. Shared across a handful of donors were around 4.7% of the naive CD4 clonotypes.

Trimming pared 1 base from V and 8 bases from J, leaving 6 bases between. The length of the CDR3 is 11 residues. CDR1 is SEHNR, CDR2 FQNEAQ, per germline (reference sequence). Note on this clone: Its antigen remains unknown.

Genomic DNA of every subset was divided equally among multiple immunoSEQ plates. The table came from immunoSEQ multiplex PCR; TCRdb's copy has only in-frame clones and leaves some out. The table has millions of clones, 93% seen once. This receptor was obtained from a man in his late teens or twenties in good health. Some clones in this sample may be carry-over from other donors' samples. What was sequenced was naive CD4+ T cells from PBMCs. Subset given: CD45RA+ positively selected. The rearrangement uses TRBV7-9 and TRBJ2-7; D unclear. CDR3 coding DNA: TGTGCCAGCAGCTTAGAGGCGAAGCAGTACTTC. It yields the protein CASSLEAKQYF.